This TCR beta chain was found in a study of CD4+ T cells in melanoma. Study results and caveats: A reported correlation linked neoantigen-specific CD4+ T cells to CD8+, macrophage and B cell function. Reportedly, melanoma neoantigen-specific CD4+ T cells showed varied differentiation states.

Remarks on this clone: Its antigen is not identified.

The assay was immunoSEQ multiplex PCR, and TCRdb's table has in-frame clones only and misses some. The table lists over 15,000 clones, roughly 80% of them singletons. Specimen: cells from a culture (not recorded whether cultured in vitro). The receptor was derived from a human donor with melanoma.

The CDR3: CASSPNGVTDTQYF. DNA for the CDR3: TGCGCCAGCAGTCCCAACGGGGTCACAGATACGCAGTATTTT. The chain employs TRBV10-1 and TRBJ2-3; D is possibly TRBD2 (5 bases). CDR1 is WNHNN and CDR2 is SYGVQD in the germline V gene (reference sequence). Trimming removed 5 bases at V and 2 bases at J, with 11 bases between. The CDR3 consists of 14 residues.